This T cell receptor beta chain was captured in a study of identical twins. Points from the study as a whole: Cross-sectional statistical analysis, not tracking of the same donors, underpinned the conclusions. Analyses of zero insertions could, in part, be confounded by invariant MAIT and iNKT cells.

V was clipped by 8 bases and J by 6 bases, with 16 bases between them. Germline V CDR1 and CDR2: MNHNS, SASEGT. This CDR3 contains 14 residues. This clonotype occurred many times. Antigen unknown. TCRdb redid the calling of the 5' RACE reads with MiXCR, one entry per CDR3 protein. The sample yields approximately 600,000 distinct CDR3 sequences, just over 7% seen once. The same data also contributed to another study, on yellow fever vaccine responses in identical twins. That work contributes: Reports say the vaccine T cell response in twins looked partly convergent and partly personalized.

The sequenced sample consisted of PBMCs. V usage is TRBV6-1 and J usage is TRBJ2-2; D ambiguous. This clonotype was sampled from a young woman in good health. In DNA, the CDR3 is TGTGCCAGCGCTCTAGTAGCCCCTCCCGGGGAGCTGTTTTTT. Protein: CASALVAPPGELFF.